A selection of T cell receptor beta chains follows, all from one sample in a study of cytomegalovirus exposure and HLA in healthy donors. Profiled with immunoSEQ multiplex PCR; TCRdb holds only in-frame clones, not every one. The profile shows under 130,000 clones, 76% of them singletons. The specimen sequenced was PBMCs. The receptors here all came from a woman aged 18-30 years in good health and CMV-seropositive. Both conserved end residues are part of each CDR3. The D gene is left open where the match is weak. Rows give clone size only sometimes, using once, few, many, or a class for an expanded clone.

clone_size	d_call	v_call	j_call	cdr3_aa	cdr3_nt
NA	TRBD2	TRBV5-1	TRBJ2-1	CASSLVTSGGNNEQFF	TGCGCCAGCAGCTTGGTTACTAGCGGGGGGAACAATGAGCAGTTCTTC
NA	TRBD1	TRBV19	TRBJ2-7	CASSITAPRGQRTYEQYF	TGTGCCAGTAGTATAACGGCCCCAAGGGGGCAGAGAACCTACGAGCAGTACTTC
NA	NA	TRBV1	TRBJ2-1	CTSSQGRAGGSYNEQFF	TGCACCAGCAGCCAAGGGAGAGCGGGGGGTTCCTACAATGAGCAGTTCTTC
NA	NA	TRBV6-1	TRBJ1-5	CASSDLGGRQPQHF	TGTGCCAGCAGTGATTTGGGGGGAAGGCAGCCCCAGCATTTT
once	NA	TRBV30	TRBJ2-1	CAQKLYNEQFF	TGTGCCCAAAAGCTGTACAATGAGCAGTTCTTC
NA	NA	TRBV19	TRBJ2-4	CASSMGRNIQYF	TGTGCCAGTAGTATGGGGAGGAACATTCAGTACTTC
NA	NA	TRBV2	TRBJ1-5	CASSGGWGLTQPQHF	TGTGCCAGCAGTGGGGGGTGGGGACTCACTCAGCCCCAGCATTTT
NA	NA	TRBV9	TRBJ2-3	CASSVVEQGSTDTQYF	TGTGCCAGCAGCGTAGTAGAACAGGGTAGCACAGATACGCAGTATTTT
once	NA	TRBV9	TRBJ2-3	CASSEEALSLRDTQYF	TGTGCCAGCAGCGAGGAAGCACTAAGTTTGAGGGATACGCAGTATTTT
NA	NA	TRBV7-2	TRBJ1-2	CASSLRGLVGGSHGYTF	TGTGCCAGCAGCTTAAGGGGCTTGGTGGGGGGATCGCATGGCTACACCTTC
NA	NA	TRBV7-2	TRBJ1-1	CASSLGIGGTEAFF	TGTGCCAGCAGCTTAGGCATCGGGGGGACTGAAGCTTTCTTT
NA	NA	TRBV6-5	TRBJ2-1	CASSYASFGSYNEQFF	TGTGCCAGCAGTTACGCGTCGTTCGGTTCCTACAATGAGCAGTTCTTC
NA	NA	TRBV14	TRBJ2-7	CASSQGRGRSYEQYF	TGTGCCAGCAGCCAAGGCAGGGGAAGGTCCTACGAGCAGTACTTC
NA	NA	TRBV5-6	TRBJ2-7	CASSPIGREQYF	TGTGCCAGCAGCCCGATTGGGCGCGAGCAGTACTTC
NA	TRBD1	TRBV7-8	TRBJ2-5	CASSLGHGQGQTQYF	TGTGCCAGCAGCTTAGGCCACGGACAGGGACAGACCCAGTACTTC
NA	TRBD1	TRBV5-6	TRBJ1-2	CASSLPTGFIFTF	TGTGCCAGCAGCTTGCCGACAGGGTTTATCTTCACCTTC
NA	TRBD1	TRBV19	TRBJ1-1	CASSSPRGVKMNTEAFF	TGTGCCAGTAGTTCACCCAGGGGGGTCAAAATGAACACTGAAGCTTTCTTT
once	NA	TRBV5-4	TRBJ2-7	CASSLGTTGSYEQYF	TGTGCCAGCAGCCTCGGGACAACGGGCTCCTACGAGCAGTACTTC
NA	TRBD2	TRBV5-1	TRBJ2-7	CASSLALLAGDPYEQYF	TGCGCCAGCAGCTTGGCTCTCCTAGCGGGGGACCCCTACGAGCAGTACTTC
NA	TRBD2	TRBV5-6	TRBJ2-1	CASSLGPAGGPIEQFF	TGTGCCAGCAGCTTGGGTCCAGCGGGAGGGCCAATTGAGCAGTTCTTC
NA	NA	TRBV28	TRBJ2-7	CASSPTRANEQYF	TGTGCCAGCAGTCCAACCAGGGCTAACGAGCAGTACTTC
few	TRBD2	TRBV7-3	TRBJ2-1	CASSLTSGSTHEQFF	TGTGCCAGCAGCTTAACTAGCGGGAGTACCCATGAGCAGTTCTTC
few	NA	TRBV7-3	TRBJ1-5	CASSSRPSSLRGNQPQHF	TGTGCCAGCAGCTCCAGACCCTCTTCTCTGAGGGGCAATCAGCCCCAGCATTTT
once	TRBD1	TRBV19	TRBJ2-4	CASRDRLAKNIQYF	TGTGCCAGCAGGGACAGACTAGCCAAAAACATTCAGTACTTC
NA	NA	TRBV5-1	TRBJ2-7	CASSLSSYEQYF	TGCGCCAGCAGCCTGAGCTCCTACGAGCAGTACTTC
NA	TRBD1	TRBV19	TRBJ2-5	CASSKRQGQETQYF	TGTGCCAGTAGTAAACGACAGGGGCAAGAGACCCAGTACTTC
few	TRBD2	TRBV2	TRBJ2-7	CASTNGRSNEQYF	TGTGCCAGCACGAACGGGAGGAGTAACGAGCAGTACTTC
few	NA	TRBV27	TRBJ1-4	CASRPHPTNEKLFF	TGTGCCAGCAGGCCACACCCAACTAATGAAAAACTGTTTTTT
NA	NA	TRBV7-9	TRBJ2-1	CATRGAHKNSYNEQFF	TGTGCTACACGGGGGGCCCATAAGAACTCCTACAATGAGCAGTTCTTC
NA	TRBD1	TRBV19	TRBJ2-3	CASSLGTGARPDTQYF	TGTGCCAGTAGTCTGGGGACAGGGGCAAGACCAGATACGCAGTATTTT